The rows below give T cell receptor beta chains drawn from one sample of a study of shared clonotypes between healthy human individuals. Repertoires were generated with immunoSEQ multiplex PCR, while TCRdb's copy carries only in-frame clones and drops some. The sample yields millions of clones, over 85% seen once. Sequences were obtained from naive CD8+ T cells sorted from blood. The receptor source for this set is a man aged 18-30 years in good health. CDR3s leave out the opening cysteine and the closing phenylalanine or tryptophan. The size of a clone is reported for some rows only, either as once, few or many, or as a class for expanded clones.

v_gene,j_gene,abundance,CDR3aa
TRBV11-2,TRBJ2-7,few,ASSLDRDSSYEQY
TRBV11-2,TRBJ2-7,-,ASSFGGPTYEQY
TRBV5-6,TRBJ1-1,-,ASSLRGTGILAAF
TRBV6-6,TRBJ2-7,-,ATRNPDRTVYEQY
TRBV4-1,TRBJ2-1,-,ASSWLAGFYNEQF
TRBV7-2,TRBJ2-7,-,ASSLTGGIYEQY
TRBV6-1,TRBJ1-1,-,ASTMAF
TRBV11-2,TRBJ2-1,-,ASSLEGAAGFNEQF
TRBV19,TRBJ2-7,-,ASSLIGTSLDEQY
TRBV7-2,TRBJ2-1,-,ASSLRDRGRDEQF
TRBV29-1,TRBJ2-7,-,SVESDSQLSSYEQY
TRBV7-9,TRBJ1-2,-,ASSTGQNYGYT
TRBV9,TRBJ2-3,-,ASRTTGESTDTQY
TRBV5-1,TRBJ2-1,once,ASSLAGYEQF
TRBV30,TRBJ2-5,-,AWSVGTGEETQY
TRBV19,TRBJ1-2,-,ASSPLQNPYYGYT